This TCR beta chain stems from a study of identical twins' blood T cells. Study-wide context: Roughly 6 alpha and about 6 beta libraries together yielded 50 million to 65 million reads.

The donors were healthy female monozygous twins, three pairs in total. The CDR3 consists of 14 residues. CDR1 and CDR2 (germline): SGHRS, YFSETQ. Worth noting for this clonotype: Its antigen is currently unknown. Given a much more abundant clone one base away, this may be a read error.

Study-wide results and limits: Shared environment remains a possible cause of twin similarity.

Each CDR3 protein gets one entry after TCRdb re-called the 5' RACE reads with MiXCR. The table has 400,000 or so distinct CDR3 sequences, more than 25% seen once. The sample comprised PBMCs. The V gene is TRBV5-1, the J gene TRBJ1-3; D is uncertain. The sequence was obtained from a woman aged 18-49 years in good health. CDR3 sequence: CTSSPQSSGNTIYF. The CDR3, as DNA: TGCACCAGCAGTCCCCAGAGCTCTGGAAACACCATATATTTT.